Sequencing of this T cell receptor beta chain was carried out in a study of blood T cell repertoires in COVID-19. Across the study: Sample material is recorded as cDNA or gDNA derived from T cells, B-cell-depleted T cells, or PBMCs.

Original methodology: Cell counts per sample came from amplifying reference gene primers. Clones were sequenced by immunoSEQ multiplex PCR, and TCRdb holds only the in-frame ones, with some missing. The V and J calls and the clone size are those of that table, but D and trimming were determined from the DNA. The sample contains approximately 150,000 clones, approximately 75% of which appear only once. Sequenced sample: peripheral blood. The receptor's source is a human donor in a cohort sampled during active COVID-19.

CDR3 sequence (DNA): TGTGCCAGCAGTTTATTTGCGGGGGCAGGGGAGACCCAGTACTTC. This translates into CASSLFAGAGETQYF. V usage is TRBV27 and J usage is TRBJ2-5; TRBD2 might be the D (7 bases). Trimming took off 1 base at V and 5 bases at J, with 14 bases between the two ends. CDR1 is MNHEY, CDR2 SMNVEV, per germline (reference sequence). This CDR3 has 15 residues.